These T cell receptor beta chains were read from a single sample in a study of blood T cell repertoires in COVID-19. The table came from immunoSEQ multiplex PCR; TCRdb's copy has only in-frame clones and leaves some out. This table has fewer than 200,000 clones, around 77% appearing once. The sequencing input was peripheral blood. These receptors all come from a man between 65 and 85 years old with active or convalescent COVID-19. CDR3s include the opening cysteine and the closing phenylalanine or tryptophan. D genes are given only for firm matches. The size of a clone is reported for some rows only, either as once, few or many, or as a class for expanded clones.

d_gene,v_gene,abundance,j_gene,CDR3aa,CDR3nt
NA,TRBV7-2,NA,TRBJ2-6,CASSLGTAGANVLTF,TGTGCCAGCAGCTTAGGGACAGCTGGGGCCAACGTCCTGACTTTC
TRBD1,TRBV19,once,TRBJ1-2,CASSAPRDRTYYGYTF,TGTGCCAGTAGTGCACCACGGGACAGGACTTACTATGGCTACACCTTC
TRBD1,TRBV28,few,TRBJ1-2,CASSYQGAKGYTF,TGTGCCAGCAGTTATCAGGGGGCGAAAGGCTACACCTTC
NA,TRBV6-5,NA,TRBJ1-3,CASSQAYSGNTIYF,TGTGCCAGCAGCCAGGCATACTCTGGAAACACCATATATTTT
NA,TRBV9,once,TRBJ1-1,CASSAGVWKAEAFF,TGTGCCAGCAGCGCGGGAGTTTGGAAGGCTGAAGCTTTCTTT
NA,TRBV12-5,NA,TRBJ1-1,CASARGQAVTEAFF,TGTGCTAGTGCCCGAGGGCAGGCAGTCACTGAAGCTTTCTTT
TRBD1,TRBV2,NA,TRBJ1-6,CASRGQGDYNSPLHF,TGTGCCAGCAGGGGACAGGGGGACTATAATTCACCCCTCCACTTT
TRBD1,TRBV19,NA,TRBJ2-5,CASSPGGLREETQYF,TGTGCCAGTAGCCCAGGGGGATTGCGGGAAGAGACCCAGTACTTC
NA,TRBV30,few,TRBJ1-2,CACLQRPGHGGYTF,TGTGCCTGCCTTCAGAGGCCGGGACATGGAGGCTACACCTTC
TRBD1,TRBV27,NA,TRBJ2-7,CASSLSFLRDREYEQYF,TGTGCCAGCAGTTTATCTTTCCTCCGGGACAGGGAGTACGAGCAGTACTTC
NA,TRBV6-5,NA,TRBJ1-4,CASELRGEKLFF,TGTGCCAGCGAACTCCGGGGTGAAAAACTGTTTTTT
NA,TRBV6-5,NA,TRBJ1-1,CASTQRSEGLEAFF,TGTGCCAGCACCCAAAGGTCAGAAGGACTTGAAGCTTTCTTT
NA,TRBV19,many,TRBJ1-5,CASTRGRVGQPQHF,TGTGCCAGTACCCGCGGGAGGGTAGGTCAGCCCCAGCATTTT
NA,TRBV21-1,NA,TRBJ2-2,CASSMGGQDTGELFF,TGTGCCAGCAGCATGGGGGGGCAAGACACCGGGGAGCTGTTTTTT
NA,TRBV10-1,NA,TRBJ2-7,CASSEGTGSRGEQYF,TGCGCCAGCAGTGAGGGGACTGGGTCCAGGGGGGAGCAGTACTTC
TRBD2,TRBV7-6,NA,TRBJ2-5,CASSLGRGYQETQYF,TGTGCCAGCAGCTTGGGGCGGGGGTACCAAGAGACCCAGTACTTC
NA,TRBV28,NA,TRBJ1-2,CASSFWQENYGYTF,TGTGCCAGCAGTTTTTGGCAGGAAAACTATGGCTACACCTTC
NA,TRBV18,NA,TRBJ1-1,CASSKTTGSDGEAFF,TGTGCCAGCTCAAAAACCACAGGGAGCGATGGTGAAGCTTTCTTT
TRBD1,TRBV7-8,NA,TRBJ1-5,CASSRTGPQPQHF,TGTGCCAGCAGCCGGACAGGGCCCCAGCCCCAGCATTTT
TRBD2,TRBV10-1,NA,TRBJ2-5,CASSPGTSQETQYF,TGCGCCAGCAGTCCGGGGACTAGCCAAGAGACCCAGTACTTC
TRBD1,TRBV3-1/TRBV3-2,NA,TRBJ2-1,CASSRFGTGGDFGGEQFF,TGTGCCAGCAGCCGCTTTGGGACAGGGGGTGACTTCGGCGGTGAGCAGTTCTTC
NA,TRBV7-9,NA,TRBJ1-5,CASSPTAGNQPQHF,TGTGCCAGCAGCCCGACAGCAGGCAATCAGCCCCAGCATTTT
TRBD1,TRBV27,NA,TRBJ2-7,CASWGQGAWEQYF,TGTGCCAGTTGGGGACAGGGGGCCTGGGAGCAGTACTTC
TRBD1,TRBV19,few,TRBJ1-1,CASRQGRLRTEAFF,TGTGCCTCACGACAGGGACGGTTACGTACTGAAGCTTTCTTT
TRBD1,TRBV30,NA,TRBJ1-2,CAWSLMRTGAGYTF,TGTGCCTGGAGTTTAATGCGGACAGGGGCTGGCTACACCTTC
TRBD1,TRBV9,few,TRBJ2-3,CASSGGQRTASTDTQYF,TGTGCCAGCAGCGGGGGACAGCGGACAGCTAGCACAGATACGCAGTATTTT
NA,TRBV12-5,NA,TRBJ1-3,CASGLYSNTIYF,TGTGCTAGTGGTTTGTATAGTAACACCATATATTTT
TRBD1,TRBV5-8,NA,TRBJ1-5,CASSTYPGQGNQPQHF,TGTGCCAGCAGCACCTACCCGGGACAGGGAAATCAGCCCCAGCATTTT
NA,TRBV4-3,NA,TRBJ1-4,CASSQENRLNEKLFF,TGCGCCAGCAGCCAAGAGAACAGATTAAATGAAAAACTGTTTTTT
NA,TRBV9,NA,TRBJ2-1,CASSVGLSNNEQFF,TGTGCCAGCAGCGTAGGTCTTAGTAACAATGAGCAGTTCTTC
NA,TRBV3-1/TRBV3-2,NA,TRBJ1-6,CASSPRQEASPLHF,TGTGCCAGCAGCCCGCGACAGGAGGCTTCACCCCTCCACTTT
NA,TRBV5-5,NA,TRBJ1-5,CASSFLQSRNQPQHF,TGTGCCAGCAGCTTCCTTCAGTCCCGCAATCAGCCCCAGCATTTT
TRBD2,TRBV30,NA,TRBJ2-5,CAWSELAGYQETQYF,TGTGCCTGGAGTGAACTAGCGGGATACCAAGAGACCCAGTACTTC
NA,TRBV30,NA,TRBJ1-5,CAWRALGGENQPQHF,TGTGCCTGGAGGGCTCTAGGAGGGGAAAATCAGCCCCAGCATTTT
NA,TRBV5-1,once,TRBJ2-4,CASSLAQPGNIQYF,TGCGCCAGCAGCTTGGCCCAGCCAGGGAACATTCAGTACTTC
TRBD2,TRBV5-5,NA,TRBJ2-1,CASSYPLTSGRAGEQFF,TGTGCCAGCAGCTACCCCCTGACTAGCGGGAGGGCCGGTGAGCAGTTCTTC
TRBD1,TRBV2,NA,TRBJ1-1,CASSYRGSGTEAFF,TGTGCCAGCAGCTACAGGGGATCGGGGACGGAAGCTTTCTTT
NA,TRBV7-2,NA,TRBJ2-3,CASSLTRVATDTQYF,TGTGCCAGCAGTCTCACCCGGGTGGCAACAGATACGCAGTATTTT
NA,TRBV14,NA,TRBJ2-7,CASSQIGEQYF,TGTGCCAGCAGCCAAATCGGCGAGCAGTACTTC
TRBD1,TRBV27,NA,TRBJ1-5,CASRTGDYQPQHF,TGTGCCAGCAGAACAGGGGATTATCAGCCCCAGCATTTT
TRBD1,TRBV29-1,NA,TRBJ2-5,CSVGQGAQETQYF,TGCAGCGTTGGACAGGGGGCTCAAGAGACCCAGTACTTC
TRBD1,TRBV10-3,NA,TRBJ2-7,CAAQGTITYEQYF,TGTGCCGCACAGGGGACGATAACCTACGAGCAGTACTTC
NA,TRBV2,NA,TRBJ1-2,CASSEPSYGYTF,TGTGCCAGCAGTGAACCATCCTATGGCTACACCTTC
NA,TRBV30,NA,TRBJ2-3,CAWSEARTDTQYF,TGTGCCTGGAGTGAAGCTCGGACAGATACGCAGTATTTT
TRBD1,TRBV10-2,once,TRBJ2-1,CASSERGGASSYNEQFF,TGCGCCAGCAGTGAGAGAGGGGGCGCAAGCTCCTACAATGAGCAGTTCTTC
NA,TRBV6-5,NA,TRBJ1-1,CASSTPLNTEAFF,TGTGCCAGCAGTACTCCCCTGAACACTGAAGCTTTCTTT
TRBD1,TRBV29-1,NA,TRBJ1-2,CSAGQGSYGYTF,TGCAGCGCAGGACAGGGGAGCTATGGCTACACCTTC
TRBD2,TRBV7-2,NA,TRBJ2-1,CASSLAIAGAYNEQFF,TGTGCCAGCAGCTTAGCCATAGCGGGGGCATACAATGAGCAGTTCTTC
TRBD2,TRBV6-2/TRBV6-3,once,TRBJ2-5,CASSFILRLAGSQETQYF,TGTGCCAGCAGTTTCATACTCCGACTAGCGGGGTCCCAAGAGACCCAGTACTTC
TRBD1,TRBV7-2,NA,TRBJ1-1,CASSPDRMMNTEAFF,TGTGCCAGCAGCCCGGACAGGATGATGAACACTGAAGCTTTCTTT
NA,TRBV7-9,few,TRBJ1-4,CASSLVQATNEKLFF,TGTGCCAGCAGCTTAGTCCAGGCAACTAATGAAAAACTGTTTTTT
NA,TRBV11-2,NA,TRBJ2-3,CASSLERFTDTQYF,TGTGCCAGCAGCTTGGAGCGCTTCACAGATACGCAGTATTTT
TRBD1,TRBV30,NA,TRBJ2-1,CAWGKRRTGASNEQFF,TGTGCCTGGGGGAAAAGGAGGACAGGGGCCTCCAATGAGCAGTTCTTC
TRBD1,TRBV29-1,NA,TRBJ2-2,CSAPRTGDTGELFF,TGCAGCGCCCCGAGGACAGGGGACACCGGGGAGCTGTTTTTT
TRBD2,TRBV30,NA,TRBJ2-1,CAWSPPPLAGILYEQFF,TGTGCCTGGAGCCCCCCCCCGCTAGCGGGAATTCTGTATGAGCAGTTCTTC
TRBD2,TRBV5-1,NA,TRBJ2-7,CASSPSGRGSYEQYF,TGCGCCAGCAGTCCTAGCGGGAGAGGCTCCTACGAGCAGTACTTC
TRBD2,TRBV2,NA,TRBJ2-4,CASSTSGGLDIQYF,TGTGCCAGCAGCACTAGCGGGGGTCTAGACATTCAGTACTTC
NA,TRBV6-5,NA,TRBJ2-5,CASIMTHGGETQYF,TGTGCCAGCATAATGACCCACGGGGGAGAGACCCAGTACTTC
NA,TRBV12-3/TRBV12-4,NA,TRBJ1-2,CASSPGGGYTF,TGTGCCAGCAGCCCAGGAGGGGGCTACACCTTC